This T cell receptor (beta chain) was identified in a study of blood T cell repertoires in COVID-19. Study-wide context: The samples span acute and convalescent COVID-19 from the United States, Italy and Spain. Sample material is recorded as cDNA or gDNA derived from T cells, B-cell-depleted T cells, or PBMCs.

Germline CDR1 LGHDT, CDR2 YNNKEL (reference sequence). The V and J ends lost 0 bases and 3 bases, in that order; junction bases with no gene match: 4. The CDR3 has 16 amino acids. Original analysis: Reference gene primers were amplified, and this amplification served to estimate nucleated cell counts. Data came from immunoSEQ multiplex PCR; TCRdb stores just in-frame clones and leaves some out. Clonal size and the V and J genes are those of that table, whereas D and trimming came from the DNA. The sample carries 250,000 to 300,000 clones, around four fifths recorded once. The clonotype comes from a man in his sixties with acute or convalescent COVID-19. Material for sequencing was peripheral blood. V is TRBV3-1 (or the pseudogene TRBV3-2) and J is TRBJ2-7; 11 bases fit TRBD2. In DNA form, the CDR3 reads TGTGCCAGCAGCCAAGATCCCCTAGCGGGGGGCTACGAGCAGTACTTC. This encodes CASSQDPLAGGYEQYF.